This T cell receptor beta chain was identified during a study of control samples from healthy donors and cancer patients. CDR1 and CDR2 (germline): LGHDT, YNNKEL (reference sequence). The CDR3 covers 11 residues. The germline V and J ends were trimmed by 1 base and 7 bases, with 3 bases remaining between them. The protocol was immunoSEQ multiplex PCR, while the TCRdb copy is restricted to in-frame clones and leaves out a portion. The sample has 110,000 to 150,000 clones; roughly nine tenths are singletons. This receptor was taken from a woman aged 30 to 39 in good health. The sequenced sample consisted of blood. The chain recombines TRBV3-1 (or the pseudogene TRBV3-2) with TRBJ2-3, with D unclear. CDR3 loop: CASSQGNTQYF. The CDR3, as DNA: TGTGCCAGCAGCCAAGGAAATACGCAGTATTTT.